Each of the 11 T cell receptor beta chains below was sequenced from the same sample in a study of blood T cell repertoires in COVID-19. Libraries were prepared by immunoSEQ multiplex PCR; TCRdb keeps only in-frame clonotypes and omits some of them. The sample carries more than 150,000 clones, roughly 83% recorded once. Sequencing input: PBMCs or T cells enriched from blood (not recorded which). The origin of the receptors is a woman in her fifties or sixties who had recovered from COVID-19.

The chain employs TRBV3-1 (or the pseudogene TRBV3-2) and TRBJ2-2; 10 nucleotides line up with TRBD2. The ends lost 4 bases at V and 4 bases at J; junction bases unmatched: 9. There are 17 residues in the CDR3. Germline assignment: CDR1 LGHDT and CDR2 YNNKEL (reference sequence). CDR3 sequence reads: CASSLTPGLAVTGELFF. The CDR3 nucleotides read TGTGCCAGCAGCCTAACCCCCGGACTAGCGGTCACCGGGGAGCTGTTTTTT.

The chain joins TRBV25-1 to TRBJ2-5, with TRBD1 identical over 8 bases. This CDR3 has 16 amino acids. Germline assignment: CDR1 MGHDK and CDR2 SYGVNS. The V segment lost 1 base and the J segment 3 bases; nucleotides outside the gene matches: 7. Here the CDR3 reads CASSEWGRGPKETQYF. CDR3 DNA sequence: TGTGCCAGCAGTGAATGGGGCAGGGGGCCGAAAGAGACCCAGTACTTC.

The V gene is TRBV10-2, the J gene TRBJ2-3, with D unresolved. From germline, CDR1 is WSHSY and CDR2 SAAADI. The V and J ends lost 6 bases and 6 bases respectively, with 10 bases between them. The CDR3 extends over 12 amino acids. CDR3 region: CASRPVGDTQYF. CDR3 sequence (DNA): TGCGCCAGCAGGCCGGTCGGGGATACGCAGTATTTT.

The chain combines TRBV9 with TRBJ2-3; 13 bases match TRBD2. Germline-derived CDR1 and CDR2 are SGDLS and YYNGEE. The CDR3 totals 20 residues. The junction had 18 bases not matched to a gene; V was cut back by 3 bases and J by 5 bases. CDR3 in DNA: TGTGCCAGCAGCGGACCGGCCGGGACTAGCGGGACCCGAGGGAGAGATACGCAGTATTTT. Its translation is CASSGPAGTSGTRGRDTQYF.

The chain uses TRBV5-5 and TRBJ2-7; D call uncertain. The V and J ends lost 3 bases and 3 bases respectively, with 10 bases between them. CDR1 SGHKS and CDR2 YYEKEE come from the germline V gene (reference sequence). The CDR3 contains 13 residues. The CDR3 reads CASSSPRNYEQYF. For the CDR3, the DNA is TGTGCCAGCAGCTCACCGCGGAACTACGAGCAGTACTTC.

To note about this clone: Sequence at one end of the junction differs from germline and may be a read error. The gene calls are TRBV30 and TRBJ1-4; TRBD1 agrees at 8 bases. The V gene's germline CDR1 is GTSNPN and CDR2 SVGIG (reference sequence). The CDR3 loop spans 15 amino acids. The CDR3 DNA reads as TGTGCCTGGAGGTTTGCGGGACAGGTGAATGGAAAACTGTTTTTT. It translates to CAWRFAGQVNGKLFF. Full variable domain (outside the CDR3, taken from reference TRBV30 and TRBJ1-4): SQTIHQWPATLVQPVGSPLSLECTVEGTSNPNLYWYRQAAGRGLQLLFYSVGIGQISSEVPQNLSASRPQDRQFILSSKKLLLSDSGFYLCAWRFAGQVNGKLFFGSGTQLSVL.

The V and J genes are TRBV4-1 and TRBJ2-2; a weak D match, TRBD2 (6 bases). The CDR3 sequence is 15 residues long. Germline lookup yields CDR1 MGHRA and CDR2 YSYEKL. Trimming took 2 bases from V and 8 from J, leaving 15 bases between them. CDR3 nucleotide sequence: TGCGCCAGCAGCCAAAACCAGCCCGGGGGTGGGGAGCTGTTTTTT. The encoded protein is CASSQNQPGGGELFF.

This chain links TRBV6-5 with TRBJ2-7, with D possibly TRBD2 on 5 matching bases. The CDR3 loop spans 14 amino acids. V dropped 9 bases and J dropped 8 bases, with 23 bases sitting between them. Germline CDR1 and CDR2: MNHEY and SVGAGI. This chain's CDR3 is CASLVVGVSNKQYF. For the CDR3, the DNA is TGTGCCAGTCTGGTCGTGGGAGTGAGTAACAAGCAGTACTTC.

The V call is TRBV5-1, the J call TRBJ2-5; a possible D gene is TRBD2 (5 bases). V shed 0 bases and J shed 4 bases, with 13 bases lying between them. CDR3 size: 15 residues. The germline V gene encodes CDR1 SGHRS and CDR2 YFSETQ. The CDR3 spells CASSLGGSVIETQYF. CDR3 bases: TGCGCCAGCAGCTTGGGTGGGAGTGTCATAGAGACCCAGTACTTC.

The chain carries TRBV7-9 and TRBJ2-1; weak D call: TRBD2 (7 bases). CDR1 is SEHNR, CDR2 FQNEAQ, per germline (reference sequence). The CDR3 covers 15 residues. V was shortened by 0 bases and J by 7 bases, with 13 bases between the two germline ends. The CDR3 bases are TGTGCCAGCAGCTTAGCGGGGGGGCCAGGGAATGAGCAGTTCTTC. Protein sequence: CASSLAGGPGNEQFF.

The gene calls are TRBV6-5 and TRBJ2-7; the D is unclear. CDR1 MNHEY and CDR2 SVGAGI come from the germline V gene. V was cut by 7 bases and J by 0 bases, with 7 bases left in between. This CDR3 has 12 residues. The CDR3 bases are TGTGCCAGCAATCCGGGCTCCTACGAGCAGTACTTC. It is translated as CASNPGSYEQYF.